This note documents a single T cell receptor (beta chain) sequence. The V end was cut by 2 bases, the J end by 8 bases, with 10 bases between. CDR3 length: 13 residues. The germline V gene encodes CDR1 MNHNS and CDR2 SASEGT. The data derive from a study of blood T cell repertoires in COVID-19. Turning to the study itself: Sites across the United States, Italy and Spain contributed samples from acute and convalescent COVID-19. The cDNA or gDNA used as material had been derived from T cells, B-cell-depleted T cells, or PBMCs.

In the authors' workflow: It was from reference gene primer amplification that nucleated cell counts were estimated. The data were produced by immunoSEQ multiplex PCR, yet TCRdb's version contains in-frame clones alone and is incomplete. V, J and clone size reflect that table, while D and trimming were determined from the DNA. The data hold about 160,000 clones, with over 80% observed a single time. This clonotype was obtained from a woman aged 45-65 years with acute or convalescent COVID-19. The rearrangement uses TRBV6-1 and TRBJ1-3; D not certain. Sequences were obtained from peripheral blood. CDR3 residues: CASSEPGRDTIYF. As DNA, the CDR3 is TGTGCCAGCAGTGAACCCGGGAGGGACACCATATATTTT.